This T cell receptor beta chain was found in a study of blood T cell repertoires in COVID-19. The wider study: Spain, Italy and the United States supplied samples that represented acute and convalescent COVID-19. In each case, the material was cDNA or gDNA derived from T cells, B-cell-depleted T cells, or PBMCs.

The germline V and J ends were trimmed by 1 base and 2 bases, with 10 bases remaining between them. CDR3 length equals 15 residues. Germline V CDR1 and CDR2: SGHVS, FQNEAQ. Authors' methods: Amplified reference gene primers provided the basis for estimating nucleated cell counts. The method was immunoSEQ multiplex PCR; TCRdb's version includes in-frame clones alone and lacks a portion of them. V and J calls and clone size come straight from that table; D and trimming were deduced from the DNA. The sample lists 120,000 or so clones, around nine tenths occurring once. The receptor was derived from a man aged 50-60 years with active COVID-19. Specimen: peripheral blood. J is TRBJ2-3 and V is TRBV7-8; D is perhaps TRBD1 (5 bases). The chain's CDR3 is CASSLVWGDTDTQYF. In DNA form, the CDR3 reads TGTGCCAGCAGCTTAGTCTGGGGCGACACAGATACGCAGTATTTT.